Below, 6 T cell receptor beta chains from the same sample are listed, as sequenced in a study of memory CD4+ T cells and cytomegalovirus serostatus. Single viable CD3+CD4+CD8-CD45RO+ cells were sorted as the memory CD4+ T cells. TCRdb keeps only in-frame clones here, not all; method: immunoSEQ multiplex PCR. The sample shows 40,000 or so clones, 60% to 85% of them seen only once. The source material was memory CD4+ T cells from blood. Every receptor here comes from an adult in good health and CMV-seronegative.

The table lists this clone with a few counts. The J gene is TRBJ1-6, the V gene TRBV7-8; D unclear. The CDR3 runs 16 residues. The V gene lost 2 bases and the J gene lost 2 bases, with 10 bases spanning the gap. Germline CDR1 reads SGHVS; CDR2 reads FQNEAQ. The CDR3 DNA reads TGTGCCAGCAGCTTAACCCAGAGGGCCTATAATTCACCCCTCCACTTT. Protein product: CASSLTQRAYNSPLHF.

This chain uses TRBV18 with TRBJ2-1; either TRBD1 or TRBD2 may fit D (6 bases each). The CDR3 has 16 amino acids. V was cut by 3 bases and J by 4 bases, with 16 bases left in between. Per the germline V gene, CDR1 is KGHSH and CDR2 is LQKENI. The CDR3 DNA follows: TGTGCCAGCTCACCGCTACAACAGGGAGGATACAATGAGCAGTTCTTC. The encoded protein is CASSPLQQGGYNEQFF.

J is TRBJ1-4 and V is TRBV15; 10 nucleotides align to TRBD1. The CDR3 consists of 14 residues. V lost 1 base, J lost 10 bases, and 3 bases stayed unmatched. In germline, CDR1 is LNHNV, CDR2 YYDKDF (reference sequence). The CDR3 bases are TGTGCCACCAGCAGAGGACAGGGGGCAGGAAAACTGTTTTTT. This gives the protein CATSRGQGAGKLFF.

The V and J genes are TRBV7-9 and TRBJ1-1; D is unresolved. The CDR3 is 15 residues long. V lost 5 bases and J 4 bases, leaving 17 bases between the germline ends. The germline V gene encodes CDR1 SEHNR and CDR2 FQNEAQ (reference sequence). CDR3 sequence: CASSEFQGGGTEAFF. Written as DNA, the CDR3 is TGTGCCAGCAGCGAATTTCAAGGAGGAGGCACTGAAGCTTTCTTT.

In this sample, this clone turned up once. Given the absence of the conserved phenylalanine or tryptophan at the CDR3 end, a read error is likely. V and J are TRBV30 and TRBJ1-6; no definite D call. Per the germline V gene, CDR1 is GTSNPN and CDR2 is SVGIG (reference sequence). V lost 0 bases and J lost 9, with 18 bases in between. The CDR3 has 16 amino acids. The CDR3: CAWSVTGLEATSPLHL. CDR3 coding DNA: TGTGCCTGGAGTGTAACTGGTTTGGAAGCGACTTCACCCCTCCACCTT.

The V call is TRBV28, the J call TRBJ1-2; no definite D call. Germline values: CDR1 MDHEN, CDR2 SYDVKM. This CDR3 comprises 12 residues. Trimming stripped 8 bases from V and 3 bases from J, with 10 bases between. The CDR3 region is CASQRTDYGYTF. The CDR3 DNA sequence: TGTGCCAGCCAGAGGACTGACTATGGCTACACCTTC.